Below, 5 T cell receptor beta chains from the same sample are listed, as sequenced in a study of HIV-infected children after antiretroviral therapy interruption. The TCR library was built from RNA with a 3' RACE protocol and unique molecular identifiers. Each CDR3 protein gets one entry after TCRdb re-called the 3' RACE reads with MiXCR. This sample carries some 15,000 distinct CDR3 sequences, about 3% of them seen once, and the ten largest clones take around 34%. Sample treatment: PENTA 11 planned treatment interruption arm or continuous ART arm. The sample here was CD45RO+ CD8+ T cells from PBMCs, pooled from several time points, taken from a donor given antiretroviral therapy, either interrupted or continuous. The sample's subset: memory CD8+ CD45RO+ CD45RA- T cells. The receptors here all came from a pool of human donors with HIV.

This clonotype showed up many times. This chain links TRBV28 with TRBJ1-3; D remains unclear. The germline CDR1 and CDR2 sequences are MDHEN and SYDVKM. Trimming took 8 bases from V and 8 from J, leaving 10 bases between them. The CDR3 loop spans 11 amino acids. The CDR3 sequence: CASGWRDTIYF. The CDR3 DNA reads as TGTGCCAGCGGCTGGAGGGACACCATATATTTT. Full variable domain (missing parts from reference TRBV28 and TRBJ1-3): DVKVTQSSRYLVKRTGEKVFLECVQDMDHENMFWYRQDPGLGLRLIYFSYDVKMKEKGDIPEGYSVSREKKERFSLILESASTNQTSMYLCASGWRDTIYFGEGSWLTVV.

This clonotype occurred many times. J is TRBJ2-1 and V is TRBV20-1; D is unclear. The CDR3 is made up of 15 amino acids. CDR1 and CDR2 (germline): DFQATT, SNEGSKA (reference sequence). Trimming took 0 bases from V and 0 from J, leaving 9 bases between them. The CDR3: CSARDPSLSYNEQFF. The CDR3 DNA reads TGCAGTGCTAGAGATCCATCCCTCTCCTACAATGAGCAGTTCTTC.

This clonotype was counted many times. The chain combines TRBV10-3 with TRBJ2-4, with D possibly matching TRBD1 (5 bases). The germline V gene has CDR1 ENHRY and CDR2 SYGVKD. This CDR3 is built from 15 residues. Trimming took 0 bases from V and 1 from J, leaving 7 bases between them. The CDR3 here is CAISESPGAKNIQYF. The CDR3, as DNA: TGTGCCATCAGTGAGTCTCCAGGGGCCAAAAACATTCAGTACTTC.

This clonotype was observed many times. The chain carries TRBV28 and TRBJ1-2; D is uncertain. CDR1 and CDR2 (germline): MDHEN, SYDVKM. Trimming cost V 0 bases and J 8 bases, with 16 bases left between them. CDR3 length: 15 residues. The CDR3 reads CASSLWRAIPYGYTF. The CDR3 coding sequence is TGTGCCAGCAGTTTATGGAGGGCCATCCCATACGGCTACACCTTC.

This clonotype was seen a few times. V is TRBV20-1 and J is TRBJ2-6; 10 nucleotides line up with TRBD2. Germline-derived CDR1 and CDR2 are DFQATT and SNEGSKA (reference sequence). After removal of 3 bases from V and 4 bases from J, the junction contained 18 bases not matched to a gene. The CDR3 extends over 20 amino acids. The CDR3: CSASKGFLSGGPGGANVLTF. The CDR3 nucleotides read TGCAGTGCTAGCAAGGGCTTCCTTAGCGGGGGGCCGGGAGGGGCCAACGTCCTGACTTTC.